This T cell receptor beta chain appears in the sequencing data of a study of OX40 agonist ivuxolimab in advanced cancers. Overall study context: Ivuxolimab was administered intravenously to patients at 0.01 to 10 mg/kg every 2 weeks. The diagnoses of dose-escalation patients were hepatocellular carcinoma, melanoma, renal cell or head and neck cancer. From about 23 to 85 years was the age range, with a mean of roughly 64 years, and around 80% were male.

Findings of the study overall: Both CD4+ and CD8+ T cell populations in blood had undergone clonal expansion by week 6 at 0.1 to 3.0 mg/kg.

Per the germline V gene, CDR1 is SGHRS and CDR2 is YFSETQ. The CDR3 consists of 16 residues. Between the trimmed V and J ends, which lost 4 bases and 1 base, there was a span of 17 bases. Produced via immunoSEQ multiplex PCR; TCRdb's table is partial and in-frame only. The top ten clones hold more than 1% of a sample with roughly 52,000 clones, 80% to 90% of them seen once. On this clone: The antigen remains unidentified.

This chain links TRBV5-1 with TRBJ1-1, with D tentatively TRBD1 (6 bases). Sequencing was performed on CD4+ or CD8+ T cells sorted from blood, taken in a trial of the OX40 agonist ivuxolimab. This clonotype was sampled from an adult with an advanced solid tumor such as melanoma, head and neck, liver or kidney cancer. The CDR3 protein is CASSPDRPGGNTEAFF. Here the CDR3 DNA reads TGCGCCAGCAGCCCCGACAGGCCCGGGGGGAACACTGAAGCTTTCTTT.